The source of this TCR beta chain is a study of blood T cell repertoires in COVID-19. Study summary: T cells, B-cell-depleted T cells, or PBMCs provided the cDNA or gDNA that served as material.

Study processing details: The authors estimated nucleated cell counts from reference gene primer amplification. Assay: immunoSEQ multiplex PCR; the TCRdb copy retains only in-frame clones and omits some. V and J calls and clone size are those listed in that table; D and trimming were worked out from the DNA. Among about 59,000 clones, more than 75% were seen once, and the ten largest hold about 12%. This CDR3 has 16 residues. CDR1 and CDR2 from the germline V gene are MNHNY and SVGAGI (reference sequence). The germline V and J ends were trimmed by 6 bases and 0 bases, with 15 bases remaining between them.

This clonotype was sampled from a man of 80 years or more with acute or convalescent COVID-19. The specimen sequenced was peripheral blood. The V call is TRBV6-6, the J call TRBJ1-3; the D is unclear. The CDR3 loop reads CASRTPTISSGNTIYF. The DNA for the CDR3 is TGTGCCAGCAGAACTCCCACCATTTCCTCTGGAAACACCATATATTTT.